The sequence of this T cell receptor (beta chain) was determined in a study of Graves' ophthalmopathy and Graves' hyperthyroidism. Ten or more counts support this clonotype. No antigen is known for it. The CDR3 runs 14 residues. The V gene lost 0 bases and the J gene lost 4 bases, with 10 bases spanning the gap. In germline, CDR1 is SGDLS, CDR2 YYNGEE. Amplified TCR beta CDR3 regions were obtained using RNA transcripts as template. First-round RT-PCR employed HTBI primers, with a second-round multiplex PCR after it. MiXCR, applied by TCRdb to the multiplex PCR reads, yields one record per CDR3 protein. The table has about 400,000 distinct CDR3 sequences, 15% to 19% seen once. Study-wide results and caveats: Its predictions of ophthalmopathy progression gave the model 55% to 71% sensitivity and almost 75% specificity. Detected in blood as well were most expanded thyroid clonotypes with frequency above 0.001.

Each hyperthyroidism patient was newly diagnosed, with under 2 months' duration, and aged 18 to 65. Physicians reached a diagnosis by relying on clinical symptoms, serum thyroxine, TRAb, thyroid ultrasound and orbital computed tomography. Source material: peripheral blood. The TCR comes from a woman younger than 30 with stable Graves' hyperthyroidism. The chain uses TRBV9 and TRBJ2-5; D is ambiguous. CDR3 sequence: CASSVGVVAETQYF. The CDR3 coding sequence is TGTGCCAGCAGCGTAGGGGTGGTAGCAGAGACCCAGTACTTC.